The rows below give T cell receptor beta chains drawn from one sample of a study of shared clonotypes between healthy human individuals. Libraries were prepared by immunoSEQ multiplex PCR; TCRdb keeps only in-frame clonotypes and omits some of them. The sample yields around 1,000,000 clones, 70% to 80% seen once. Sequenced: memory CD4+ T cells from PBMCs. The receptors stem from a young man in good health. Some clones in this sample may be carry-over from other donors' samples. CDR3s include the opening cysteine and the closing phenylalanine or tryptophan. A D gene is named only where the DNA matches it firmly. Expanded clones are given a class, and other clones once, few, many or no size at all.

V,size,D,J,length,CDR3,DNA
TRBV29-1,.,TRBD1,TRBJ1-2,13,CSAGDSSNYGYTF,TGCAGCGCGGGGGACAGCTCTAACTATGGCTACACCTTC
TRBV7-8,.,.,TRBJ1-1,13,CASSHQDRYEAFF,TGTGCCAGCAGCCATCAAGACAGGTATGAAGCTTTCTTT
TRBV6-5,.,TRBD1,TRBJ2-4,15,CASSSIQGAKNIQYF,TGTGCCAGCAGTTCGATACAGGGGGCCAAAAACATTCAGTACTTC
TRBV11-3,.,.,TRBJ2-1,15,CASSEVASSYNEQFF,TGTGCCAGCAGTGAGGTCGCTAGTTCCTACAATGAGCAGTTCTTC
TRBV7-8,.,.,TRBJ2-7,14,CASSLGQGTYEQYF,TGTGCCAGCAGCTTAGGTCAGGGTACCTACGAGCAGTACTTC
TRBV5-6,.,TRBD1,TRBJ2-5,13,CASSSNRGETQYF,TGTGCCAGCAGCTCTAACAGGGGCGAGACCCAGTACTTC
TRBV6-1,.,.,TRBJ2-4,15,CASSEAGGRGNIQYF,TGTGCCAGCAGTGAAGCCGGGGGGCGCGGAAACATTCAGTACTTC
TRBV5-1,.,.,TRBJ2-2,15,CASSLGIPGTGELFF,TGCGCCAGCAGCCTGGGGATCCCGGGGACCGGGGAGCTGTTTTTT
TRBV11-3,.,.,TRBJ2-5,13,CASSNPGSGTQYF,TGTGCCAGCTCTAATCCGGGGAGTGGGACCCAGTACTTC
TRBV5-6,.,.,TRBJ1-2,13,CASSPNRAYGYTF,TGTGCCAGCAGCCCAAACAGGGCCTATGGCTACACCTTC
TRBV28,.,.,TRBJ2-5,13,CASSFEGGETQYF,TGTGCCAGCAGTTTTGAGGGTGGGGAGACCCAGTACTTC
TRBV10-3,few,.,TRBJ1-5,14,CAISGFRGNQPQHF,TGTGCCATCAGTGGGTTCCGGGGGAATCAGCCCCAGCATTTT
TRBV28,once,.,TRBJ2-2,15,CAIKPRQAGTGELFF,TGTGCCATTAAGCCAAGACAGGCAGGCACCGGGGAGCTGTTTTTT
TRBV21-1,few,.,TRBJ1-1,14,CASGRSDVNTEAFF,TGTGCCAGCGGGCGGTCAGACGTTAACACTGAAGCTTTCTTT
TRBV10-3,.,.,TRBJ2-7,17,CAISESARAGQLYEQYF,TGTGCCATCAGTGAGTCGGCGAGGGCAGGACAGCTTTACGAGCAGTACTTC
TRBV7-2,.,TRBD2,TRBJ2-3,17,CASSLVTSGRSTDTQYF,TGTGCCAGCAGCTTAGTTACTAGCGGGAGGAGCACAGATACGCAGTATTTT
TRBV5-8,.,TRBD2,TRBJ2-1,15,CASTPRLAGYNEQFF,TGTGCCAGCACCCCCCGACTAGCGGGATACAATGAGCAGTTCTTC
TRBV11-1,.,.,TRBJ2-7,14,CASSPRGAPYEQYF,TGTGCCAGCAGCCCCCGCGGGGCCCCCTACGAGCAGTACTTC
TRBV7-3,many,.,TRBJ2-5,13,CASSSGNQETQYF,TGTGCCAGCTCCTCAGGGAACCAAGAGACCCAGTACTTC
TRBV4-1,.,.,TRBJ1-5,15,CASSQAWTVNQPQHF,TGCGCCAGCAGCCAAGCATGGACTGTGAACCAGCCCCAGCATTTT
TRBV28,.,.,TRBJ1-1,13,CASTLSQPTEAFF,TGTGCCAGCACCCTTTCCCAGCCGACTGAAGCTTTCTTT
TRBV7-6,.,TRBD1,TRBJ1-4,15,CASSIRTGDNEKLFF,TGTGCCAGCAGCATAAGGACAGGTGATAATGAAAAACTGTTTTTT
TRBV28,few,.,TRBJ2-1,13,CASYSYRVYEQFF,TGTGCCAGCTACTCCTACAGGGTATATGAGCAGTTCTTC
TRBV25-1,few,TRBD2,TRBJ2-3,16,CASSEYLSGRSDTQYF,TGTGCCAGCAGTGAATATTTGAGCGGGAGGTCAGATACGCAGTATTTT
TRBV11-2,few,TRBD2,TRBJ2-1,17,CASSRQGLAGGYNEQFF,TGTGCCAGCAGCCGTCAGGGACTAGCGGGAGGATACAATGAGCAGTTCTTC
TRBV7-8,.,TRBD2,TRBJ2-1,14,CASSLGLAYNEQFF,TGTGCCAGCAGCTTGGGACTAGCGTACAATGAGCAGTTCTTC
TRBV6-6,.,.,TRBJ2-5,14,CASSSFGQQETQYF,TGTGCCAGCAGTTCCTTCGGACAACAAGAGACCCAGTACTTC
TRBV9,.,.,TRBJ2-7,15,CASSVHSGFSYEQYF,TGTGCCAGCAGCGTACATTCGGGTTTCTCCTACGAGCAGTACTTC
TRBV6-6,.,.,TRBJ1-5,14,CATHRGRTNQPQHF,TGTGCCACCCACCGGGGACGGACCAATCAGCCCCAGCATTTT
TRBV30,.,.,TRBJ2-1,11,CAWSSSNEQFF,TGTGCCTGGAGTTCGTCTAATGAGCAGTTCTTC
TRBV5-4,.,.,TRBJ2-3,14,CASSQEALTDTQYF,TGTGCCAGCAGCCAGGAGGCACTCACAGATACGCAGTATTTT
TRBV5-1,.,TRBD2,TRBJ2-3,16,CASSYVAGRVGDTQYF,TGCGCCAGCAGCTACGTAGCGGGACGAGTCGGGGATACGCAGTATTTT
TRBV7-2,.,TRBD2,TRBJ2-5,14,CASSLAGGEETQYF,TGTGCCAGCAGCTTAGCGGGAGGGGAAGAGACCCAGTACTTC
TRBV11-1,.,TRBD2,TRBJ2-7,17,CASSLASPSGSSYEQYF,TGTGCCAGCAGCTTAGCGAGTCCTAGCGGGAGCTCCTACGAGCAGTACTTC
TRBV4-1,.,TRBD1,TRBJ2-7,16,CASSQPGTANSYEQYF,TGCGCCAGCAGCCAACCCGGGACAGCCAACTCCTACGAGCAGTACTTC
TRBV6-5,.,TRBD2,TRBJ2-3,15,CASSYGGRAADTQYF,TGTGCCAGCAGTTACGGGGGGAGGGCCGCAGATACGCAGTATTTT